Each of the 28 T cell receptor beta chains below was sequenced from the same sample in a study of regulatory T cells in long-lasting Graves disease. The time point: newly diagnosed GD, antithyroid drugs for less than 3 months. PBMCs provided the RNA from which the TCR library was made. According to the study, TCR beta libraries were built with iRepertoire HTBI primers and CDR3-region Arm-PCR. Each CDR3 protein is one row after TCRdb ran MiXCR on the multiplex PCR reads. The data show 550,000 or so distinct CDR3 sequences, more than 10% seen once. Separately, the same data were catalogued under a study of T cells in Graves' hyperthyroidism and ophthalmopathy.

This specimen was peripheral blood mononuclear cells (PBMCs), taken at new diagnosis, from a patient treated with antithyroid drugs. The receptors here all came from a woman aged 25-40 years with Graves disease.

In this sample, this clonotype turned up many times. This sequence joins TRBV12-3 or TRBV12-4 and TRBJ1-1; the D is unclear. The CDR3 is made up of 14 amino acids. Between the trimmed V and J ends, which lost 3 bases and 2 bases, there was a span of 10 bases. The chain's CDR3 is CASSFGLTNTEAFF. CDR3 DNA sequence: TGTGCCAGCAGTTTCGGTTTGACTAACACTGAAGCTTTCTTT.

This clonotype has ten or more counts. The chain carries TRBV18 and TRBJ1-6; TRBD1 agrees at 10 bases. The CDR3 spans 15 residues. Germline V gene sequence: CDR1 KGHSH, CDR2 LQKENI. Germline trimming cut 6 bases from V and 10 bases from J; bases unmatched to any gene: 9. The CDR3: CASSSRQGARSPLHF. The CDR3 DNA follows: TGTGCCAGCTCGTCTAGACAGGGGGCGAGGTCACCCCTCCACTTT.

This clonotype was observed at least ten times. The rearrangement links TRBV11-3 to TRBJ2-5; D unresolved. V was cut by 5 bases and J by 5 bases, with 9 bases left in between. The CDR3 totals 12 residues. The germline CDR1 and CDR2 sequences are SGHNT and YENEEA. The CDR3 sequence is CASSTERETQYF. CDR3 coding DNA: TGTGCCAGCAGCACGGAACGGGAGACCCAGTACTTC.

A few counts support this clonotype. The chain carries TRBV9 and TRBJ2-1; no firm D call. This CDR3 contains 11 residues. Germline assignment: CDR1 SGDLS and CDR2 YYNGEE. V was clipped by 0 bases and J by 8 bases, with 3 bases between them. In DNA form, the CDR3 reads TGTGCCAGCAGCGTAGATCATGAGCAGTTCTTC. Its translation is CASSVDHEQFF.

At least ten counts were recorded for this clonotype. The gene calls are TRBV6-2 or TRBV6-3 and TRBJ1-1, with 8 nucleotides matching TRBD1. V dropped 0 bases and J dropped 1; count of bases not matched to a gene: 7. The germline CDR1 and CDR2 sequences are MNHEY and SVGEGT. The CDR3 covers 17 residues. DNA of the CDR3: TGTGCCAGCAGTTACTCTCCTCGGACAGGGCGGAACACTGAAGCTTTCTTT. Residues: CASSYSPRTGRNTEAFF.

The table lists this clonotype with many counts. The CDR3 DNA reads TGTGCCAGCAGTTTCTCGCGCAGCCGGGCGGTTTATGGCTACACCTTC. Encoded protein: CASSFSRSRAVYGYTF. This chain links TRBV27 with TRBJ1-2; D ambiguous. V shed 3 bases and J shed 5 bases, with 19 bases lying between them. The CDR3 runs 16 residues. CDR1 MNHEY and CDR2 SMNVEV come from the germline V gene (reference sequence).

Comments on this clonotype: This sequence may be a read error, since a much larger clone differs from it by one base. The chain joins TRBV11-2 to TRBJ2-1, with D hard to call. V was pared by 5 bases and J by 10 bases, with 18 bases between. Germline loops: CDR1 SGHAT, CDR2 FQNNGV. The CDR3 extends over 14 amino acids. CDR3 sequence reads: CASSPRLNTYEQFF. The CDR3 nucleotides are TGTGCCAGCAGCCCCCGACTGAATACCTACGAGCAGTTCTTC.

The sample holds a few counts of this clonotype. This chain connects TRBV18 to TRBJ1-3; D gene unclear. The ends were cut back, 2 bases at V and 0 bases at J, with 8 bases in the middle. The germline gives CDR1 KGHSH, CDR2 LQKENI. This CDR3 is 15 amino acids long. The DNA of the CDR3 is TGTGCCAGCTCACCATGGGAAACCTCTGGAAACACCATATATTTT. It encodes CASSPWETSGNTIYF.

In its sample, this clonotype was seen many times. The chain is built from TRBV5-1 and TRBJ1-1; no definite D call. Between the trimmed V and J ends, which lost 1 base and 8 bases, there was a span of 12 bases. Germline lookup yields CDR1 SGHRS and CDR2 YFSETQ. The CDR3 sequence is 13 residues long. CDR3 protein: CASSLSNGFEAFF. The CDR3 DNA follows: TGCGCCAGCAGCTTGTCTAATGGTTTCGAAGCTTTCTTT. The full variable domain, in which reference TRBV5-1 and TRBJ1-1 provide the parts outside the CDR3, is KAGVTQTPRYLIKTRGQQVTLSCSPISGHRSVSWYQQTPGQGLQFLFEYFSETQRNKGNFPGRFSGRQFSNSRSEMNVSTLELGDSALYLCASSLSNGFEAFFGQGTRLTVV.

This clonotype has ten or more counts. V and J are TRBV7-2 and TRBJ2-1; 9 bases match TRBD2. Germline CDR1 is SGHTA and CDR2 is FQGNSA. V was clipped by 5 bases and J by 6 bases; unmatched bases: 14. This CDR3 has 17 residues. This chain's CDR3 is CASSPYLGSGSFNEQFF. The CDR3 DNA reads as TGTGCCAGCAGCCCTTACCTGGGTAGCGGGAGTTTCAATGAGCAGTTCTTC.

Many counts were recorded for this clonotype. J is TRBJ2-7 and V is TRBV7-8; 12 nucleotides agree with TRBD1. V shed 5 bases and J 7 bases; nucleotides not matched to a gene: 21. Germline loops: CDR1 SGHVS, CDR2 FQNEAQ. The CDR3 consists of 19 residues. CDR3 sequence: CASSPGWGQGAPLGSEQYF. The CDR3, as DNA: TGTGCCAGCAGCCCTGGATGGGGACAGGGGGCACCCCTTGGGAGTGAGCAGTACTTC.

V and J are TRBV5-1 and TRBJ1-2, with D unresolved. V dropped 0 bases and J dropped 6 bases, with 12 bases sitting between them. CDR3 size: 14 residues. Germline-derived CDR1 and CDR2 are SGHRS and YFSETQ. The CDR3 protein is CASSLGGGLDGYTF. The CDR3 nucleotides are TGCGCCAGCAGCTTGGGTGGAGGCCTGGATGGCTACACCTTC.

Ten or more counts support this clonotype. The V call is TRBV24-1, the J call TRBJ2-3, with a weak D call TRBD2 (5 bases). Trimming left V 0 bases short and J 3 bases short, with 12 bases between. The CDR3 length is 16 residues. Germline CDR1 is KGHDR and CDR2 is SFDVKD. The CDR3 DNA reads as TGTGCCACCAGTGATTTGGCGGGTCTGGGGACAGATACGCAGTATTTT. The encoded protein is CATSDLAGLGTDTQYF.

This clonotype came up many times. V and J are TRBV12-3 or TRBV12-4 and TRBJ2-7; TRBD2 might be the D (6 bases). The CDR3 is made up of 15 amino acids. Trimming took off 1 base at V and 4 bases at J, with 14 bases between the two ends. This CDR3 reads CASSLGSPGGYEQYF. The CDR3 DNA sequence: TGTGCCAGCAGTTTAGGTTCCCCTGGAGGGTACGAGCAGTACTTC.

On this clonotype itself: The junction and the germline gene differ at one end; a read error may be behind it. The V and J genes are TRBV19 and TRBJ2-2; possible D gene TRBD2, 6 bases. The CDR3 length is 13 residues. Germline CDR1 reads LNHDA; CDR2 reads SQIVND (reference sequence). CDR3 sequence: CASKERDTGGLFF. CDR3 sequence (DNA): TGTGCCAGTAAGGAGCGAGACACCGGGGGGCTGTTTTTT.

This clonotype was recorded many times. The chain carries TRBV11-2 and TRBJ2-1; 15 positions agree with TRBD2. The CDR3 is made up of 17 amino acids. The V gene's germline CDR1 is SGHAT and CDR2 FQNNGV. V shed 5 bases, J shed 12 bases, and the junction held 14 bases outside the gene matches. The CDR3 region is CASSPRGLAGGLKGQFF. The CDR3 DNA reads TGTGCCAGCAGCCCCCGTGGACTAGCGGGAGGGCTTAAGGGGCAGTTCTTC.

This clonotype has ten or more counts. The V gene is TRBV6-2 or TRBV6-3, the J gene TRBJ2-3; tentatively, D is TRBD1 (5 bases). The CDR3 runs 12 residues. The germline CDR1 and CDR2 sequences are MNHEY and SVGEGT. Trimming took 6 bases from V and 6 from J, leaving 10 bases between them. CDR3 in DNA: TGTGCCAGCAGATCCAGGGCCGATACGCAGTATTTT. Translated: CASRSRADTQYF.

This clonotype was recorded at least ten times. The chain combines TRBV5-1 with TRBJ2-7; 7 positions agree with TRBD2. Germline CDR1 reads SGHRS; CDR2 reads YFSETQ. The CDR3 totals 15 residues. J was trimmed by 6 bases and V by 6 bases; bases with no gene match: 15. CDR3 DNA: TGCGCCAGCACCCTGGGAGGGACCTCGTTAGTCGAGCAGTACTTC. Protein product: CASTLGGTSLVEQYF.

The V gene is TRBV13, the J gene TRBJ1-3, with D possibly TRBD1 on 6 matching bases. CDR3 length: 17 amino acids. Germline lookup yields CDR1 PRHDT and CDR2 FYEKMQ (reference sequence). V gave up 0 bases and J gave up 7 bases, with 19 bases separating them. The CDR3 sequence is CASSLGPGHRATNTIYF. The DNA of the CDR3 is TGTGCCAGCAGCTTAGGACCGGGACATAGGGCGACGAACACCATATATTTT.

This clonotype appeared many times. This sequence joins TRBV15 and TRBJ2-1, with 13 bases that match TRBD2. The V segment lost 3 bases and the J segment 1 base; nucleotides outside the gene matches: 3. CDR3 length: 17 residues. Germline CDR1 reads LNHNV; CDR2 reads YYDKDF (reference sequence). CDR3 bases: TGTGCCACCAGCAGCCGACTAGCGGGAGGATCCTACAATGAGCAGTTCTTC. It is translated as CATSSRLAGGSYNEQFF.

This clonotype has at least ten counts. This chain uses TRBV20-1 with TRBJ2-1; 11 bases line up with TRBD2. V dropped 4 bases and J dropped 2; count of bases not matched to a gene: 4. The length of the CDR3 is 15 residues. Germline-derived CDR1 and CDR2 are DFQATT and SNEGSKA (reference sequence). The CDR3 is CSATPTSGAYNEQFF. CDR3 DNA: TGCAGTGCTACACCGACTAGCGGGGCCTACAATGAGCAGTTCTTC.

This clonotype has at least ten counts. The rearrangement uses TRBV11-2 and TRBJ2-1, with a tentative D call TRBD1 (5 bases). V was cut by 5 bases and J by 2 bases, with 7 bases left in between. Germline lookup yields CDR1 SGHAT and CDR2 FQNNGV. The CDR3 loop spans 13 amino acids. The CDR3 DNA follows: TGTGCCAGCAGCGGGGCCACCTACAATGAGCAGTTCTTC. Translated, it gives CASSGATYNEQFF. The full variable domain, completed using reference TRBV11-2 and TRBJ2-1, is EAGVAQSPRYKIIEKRQSVAFWCNPISGHATLYWYQQILGQGPKLLIQFQNNGVVDDSQLPKDRFSAERLKGVDSTLKIQPAKLEDSAVYLCASSGATYNEQFFGPGTRLTVL.

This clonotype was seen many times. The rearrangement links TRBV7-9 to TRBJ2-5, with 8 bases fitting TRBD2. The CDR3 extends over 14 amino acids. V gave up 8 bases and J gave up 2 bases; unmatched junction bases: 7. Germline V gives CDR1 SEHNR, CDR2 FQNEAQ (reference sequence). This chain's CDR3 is CASFPRGGQETQYF. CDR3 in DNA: TGTGCCAGCTTCCCTCGGGGGGGTCAAGAGACCCAGTACTTC. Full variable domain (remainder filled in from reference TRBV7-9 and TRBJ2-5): DTGVSQNPRHKITKRGQNVTFRCDPISEHNRLYWYRQTLGQGPEFLTYFQNEAQLEKSRLLSDRFSAERPKGSFSTLEIQRTEQGDSAMYLCASFPRGGQETQYFGPGTRLLVL.

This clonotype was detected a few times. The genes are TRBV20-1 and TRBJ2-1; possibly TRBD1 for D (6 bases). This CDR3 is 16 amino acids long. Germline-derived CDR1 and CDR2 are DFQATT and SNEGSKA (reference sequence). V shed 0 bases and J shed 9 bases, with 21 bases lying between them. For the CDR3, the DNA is TGCAGTGCTAGAGAGTCGACAGGAGGTATTGTCATTGAGCAGTTCTTC. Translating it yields CSARESTGGIVIEQFF.

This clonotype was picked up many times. The CDR3: CASSLEPSGDDEQYF. CDR3 nucleotide sequence: TGTGCCAGCAGCTTGGAACCGTCCGGGGACGACGAGCAGTACTTC. The J gene is TRBJ2-7, the V gene TRBV5-4, with D perhaps matching TRBD1 or TRBD2 (5 bases each). The V gene lost 0 bases and the J gene lost 5 bases, with 15 bases spanning the gap. This CDR3 region has 15 residues. Germline V gene lookup returns CDR1 SGHNT and CDR2 YYREEE (reference sequence).

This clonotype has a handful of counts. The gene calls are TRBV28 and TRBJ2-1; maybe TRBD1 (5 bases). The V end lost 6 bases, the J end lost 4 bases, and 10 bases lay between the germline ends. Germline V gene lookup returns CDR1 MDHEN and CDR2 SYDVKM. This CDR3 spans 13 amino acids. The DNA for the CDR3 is TGTGCCAGCAGGGACATTTTATACAATGAGCAGTTCTTC. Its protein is CASRDILYNEQFF.

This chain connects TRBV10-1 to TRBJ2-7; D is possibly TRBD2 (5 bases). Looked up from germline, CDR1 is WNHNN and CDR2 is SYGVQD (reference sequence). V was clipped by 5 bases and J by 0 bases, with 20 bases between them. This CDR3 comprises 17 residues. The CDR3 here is CASSWEPRRTVSYEQYF. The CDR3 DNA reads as TGCGCCAGCAGTTGGGAGCCTCGGAGAACGGTCTCCTACGAGCAGTACTTC.

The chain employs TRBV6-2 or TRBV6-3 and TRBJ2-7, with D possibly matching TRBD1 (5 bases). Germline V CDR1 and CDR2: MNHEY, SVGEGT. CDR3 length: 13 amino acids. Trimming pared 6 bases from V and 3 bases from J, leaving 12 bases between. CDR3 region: CASSKGPIYEQYF. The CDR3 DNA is TGTGCCAGCAGCAAGGGGCCCATCTACGAGCAGTACTTC.